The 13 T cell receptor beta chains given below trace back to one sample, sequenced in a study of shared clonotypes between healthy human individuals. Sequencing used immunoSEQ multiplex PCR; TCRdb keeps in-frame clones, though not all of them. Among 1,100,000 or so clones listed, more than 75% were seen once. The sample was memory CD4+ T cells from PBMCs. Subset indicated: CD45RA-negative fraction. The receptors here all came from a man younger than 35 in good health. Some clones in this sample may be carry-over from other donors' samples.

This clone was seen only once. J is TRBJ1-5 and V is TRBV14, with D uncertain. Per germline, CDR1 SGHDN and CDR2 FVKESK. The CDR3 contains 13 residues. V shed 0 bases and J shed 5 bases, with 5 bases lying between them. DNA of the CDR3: TGTGCCAGCAGCCAAGAGGGGTATCAGCCCCAGCATTTT. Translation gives CASSQEGYQPQHF. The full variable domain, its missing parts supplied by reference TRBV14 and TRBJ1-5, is EAGVTQFPSHSVIEKGQTVTLRCDPISGHDNLYWYRRVMGKEIKFLLHFVKESKQDESGMPNNRFLAERTGGTYSTLKVQPAELEDSGVYFCASSQEGYQPQHFGDGTRLSIL.

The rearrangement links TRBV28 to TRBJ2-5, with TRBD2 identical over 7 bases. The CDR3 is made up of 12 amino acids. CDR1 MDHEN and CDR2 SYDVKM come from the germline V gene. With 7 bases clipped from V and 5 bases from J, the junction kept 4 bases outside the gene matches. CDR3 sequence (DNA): TGTGCCAGCACGCCCGGGGGGGAGACCCAGTACTTC. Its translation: CASTPGGETQYF.

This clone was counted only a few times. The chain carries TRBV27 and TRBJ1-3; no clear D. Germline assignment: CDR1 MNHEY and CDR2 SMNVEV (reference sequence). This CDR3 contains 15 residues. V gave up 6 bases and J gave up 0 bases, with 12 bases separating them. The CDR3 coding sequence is TGTGCCAGCAGCGAGCGGATCTCCTCTGGAAACACCATATATTTT. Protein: CASSERISSGNTIYF.

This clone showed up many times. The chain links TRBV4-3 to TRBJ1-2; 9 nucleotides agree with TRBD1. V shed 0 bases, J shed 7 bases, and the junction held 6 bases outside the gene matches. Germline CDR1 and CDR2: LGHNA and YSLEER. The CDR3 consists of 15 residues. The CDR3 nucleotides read TGCGCCAGCAGCCAAGATCTCACAGGGGGCCCTGGCTACACCTTC. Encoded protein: CASSQDLTGGPGYTF.

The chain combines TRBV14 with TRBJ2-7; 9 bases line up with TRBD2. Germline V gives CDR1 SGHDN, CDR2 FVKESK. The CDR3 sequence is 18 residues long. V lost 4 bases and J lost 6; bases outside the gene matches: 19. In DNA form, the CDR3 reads TGTGCCAGCAGCCGAGGAGGATTCGGCGGGAGGGCCCAGATCGAGCAGTACTTC. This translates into CASSRGGFGGRAQIEQYF.

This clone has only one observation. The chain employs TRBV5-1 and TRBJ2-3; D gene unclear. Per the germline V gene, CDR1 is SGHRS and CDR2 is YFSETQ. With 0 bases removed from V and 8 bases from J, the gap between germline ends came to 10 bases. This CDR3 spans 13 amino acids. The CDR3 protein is CASSLGISGTQYF. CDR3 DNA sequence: TGCGCCAGCAGCTTGGGGATATCCGGTACGCAGTATTTT.

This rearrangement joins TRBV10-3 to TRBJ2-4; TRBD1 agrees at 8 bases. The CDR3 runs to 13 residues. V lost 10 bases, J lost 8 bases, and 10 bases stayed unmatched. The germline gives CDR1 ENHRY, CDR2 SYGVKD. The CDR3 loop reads CATRTGMMDIQYF. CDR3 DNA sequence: TGTGCCACCCGGACAGGGATGATGGACATTCAGTACTTC.

Written as DNA, the CDR3 is TGTGCCTGGAGTCTCGGCAGGGGAAATGAAAAACTGTTTTTT. Translation: CAWSLGRGNEKLFF. The V gene is TRBV30, the J gene TRBJ1-4; perhaps TRBD1 as D (6 bases). This CDR3 has 14 amino acids. Trimming took 2 bases from V and 5 from J, leaving 12 bases between them. CDR1 and CDR2 from the germline V gene are GTSNPN and SVGIG (reference sequence).

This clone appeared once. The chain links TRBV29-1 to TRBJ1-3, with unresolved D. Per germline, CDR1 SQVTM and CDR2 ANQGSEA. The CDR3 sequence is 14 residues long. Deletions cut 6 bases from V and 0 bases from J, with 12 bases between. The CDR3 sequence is CSVEPRNSGNTIYF. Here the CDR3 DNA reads TGCAGCGTAGAGCCCCGGAACTCTGGAAACACCATATATTTT.

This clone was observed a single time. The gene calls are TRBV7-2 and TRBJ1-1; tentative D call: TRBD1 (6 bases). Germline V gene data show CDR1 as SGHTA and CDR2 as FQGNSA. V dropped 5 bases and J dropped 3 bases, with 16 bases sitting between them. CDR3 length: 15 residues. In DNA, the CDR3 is TGTGCCAGCAGCCCCGACAGGAGGCGGTACACTGAAGCTTTCTTT. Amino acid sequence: CASSPDRRRYTEAFF.

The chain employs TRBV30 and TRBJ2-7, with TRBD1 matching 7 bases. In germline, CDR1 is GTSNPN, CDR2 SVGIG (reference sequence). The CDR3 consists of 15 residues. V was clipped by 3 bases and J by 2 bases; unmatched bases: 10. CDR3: CAWRNRDRHTYEQYF. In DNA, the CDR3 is TGTGCCTGGAGGAACCGGGACAGACATACCTACGAGCAGTACTTC.

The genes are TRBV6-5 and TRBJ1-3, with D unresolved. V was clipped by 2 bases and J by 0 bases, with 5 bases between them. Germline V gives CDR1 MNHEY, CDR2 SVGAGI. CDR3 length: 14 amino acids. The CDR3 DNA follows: TGTGCCAGCAGTTACGAGCCCTCTGGAAACACCATATATTTT. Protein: CASSYEPSGNTIYF.

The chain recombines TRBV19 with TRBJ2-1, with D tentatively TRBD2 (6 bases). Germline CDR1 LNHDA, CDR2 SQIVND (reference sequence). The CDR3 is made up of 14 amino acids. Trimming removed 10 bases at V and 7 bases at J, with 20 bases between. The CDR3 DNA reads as TGTGCCACCCAAGCTGGAGGGACCGGTAATGAGCAGTTCTTC. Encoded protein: CATQAGGTGNEQFF. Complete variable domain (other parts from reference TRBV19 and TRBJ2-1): DGGITQSPKYLFRKEGQNVTLSCEQNLNHDAMYWYRQDPGQGLRLIYYSQIVNDFQKGDIAEGYSVSREKKESFPLTVTSAQKNPTAFYLCATQAGGTGNEQFFGPGTRLTVL.